This is a list of T cell receptor beta chains from one sample in a study of cytomegalovirus exposure and HLA in healthy donors. Generated by immunoSEQ multiplex PCR, the TCRdb table keeps only in-frame clones and is missing some. The sample records 200,000 to 250,000 clones, approximately 79% being singletons. Sequencing used PBMCs. The source is a man aged 45-65 years in good health and CMV-seronegative. CDR3s include the opening cysteine and the closing phenylalanine or tryptophan. Fields, in order: D gene, V gene, clone size, J gene, CDR3 protein, CDR3 DNA. D genes are given only for firm matches. Some rows have no size entry. The others give once, few or many, or a class for an expanded clone.

d_call: TRBD1; v_call: TRBV28; clone_size: NA; j_call: TRBJ2-5; cdr3_aa: CASSRGQGARETQYF; cdr3_nt: TGTGCCAGCAGCCGCGGACAGGGGGCGCGGGAGACCCAGTACTTC
d_call: TRBD2; v_call: TRBV12-5; clone_size: NA; j_call: TRBJ2-3; cdr3_aa: CASGWGGKTDTQYF; cdr3_nt: TGTGCTAGTGGTTGGGGGGGTAAGACAGATACGCAGTATTTT
d_call: NA; v_call: TRBV14; clone_size: NA; j_call: TRBJ2-5; cdr3_aa: CASSQGPWETQYF; cdr3_nt: TGTGCCAGCAGCCAAGGGCCGTGGGAGACCCAGTACTTC
d_call: NA; v_call: TRBV28; clone_size: NA; j_call: TRBJ2-7; cdr3_aa: CASSFRVPPYEQYF; cdr3_nt: TGTGCCAGCAGTTTTCGGGTACCTCCCTACGAGCAGTACTTC
d_call: TRBD2; v_call: TRBV14; clone_size: NA; j_call: TRBJ2-7; cdr3_aa: CASSQTSGSHEQYF; cdr3_nt: TGTGCCAGCAGCCAGACTAGCGGGAGCCACGAGCAGTACTTC
d_call: TRBD1; v_call: TRBV15; clone_size: few; j_call: TRBJ1-2; cdr3_aa: CATSRDRTGSSGYTF; cdr3_nt: TGTGCCACCAGCAGAGACAGGACAGGGAGTTCTGGCTACACCTTC
d_call: NA; v_call: TRBV28; clone_size: NA; j_call: TRBJ2-5; cdr3_aa: CASSTGVPETQYF; cdr3_nt: TGTGCCAGCAGTACAGGAGTCCCAGAGACCCAGTACTTC
d_call: TRBD1; v_call: TRBV5-1; clone_size: once; j_call: TRBJ2-2; cdr3_aa: CASSGGQSPSNTGELFF; cdr3_nt: TGCGCCAGCAGCGGGGGACAGTCCCCTTCGAACACCGGGGAGCTGTTTTTT
d_call: NA; v_call: TRBV7-6; clone_size: NA; j_call: TRBJ2-1; cdr3_aa: CASSLMAARHEQFF; cdr3_nt: TGTGCCAGCAGCTTAATGGCGGCTCGTCATGAGCAGTTCTTC
d_call: NA; v_call: TRBV9; clone_size: once; j_call: TRBJ1-5; cdr3_aa: CASSAWGEGQPQHF; cdr3_nt: TGTGCCAGCAGCGCCTGGGGGGAGGGTCAGCCCCAGCATTTT
d_call: NA; v_call: TRBV25-1; clone_size: NA; j_call: TRBJ2-3; cdr3_aa: CASSDWLISTDTQYF; cdr3_nt: TGTGCCAGCAGTGACTGGCTTATTAGCACAGATACGCAGTATTTT
d_call: NA; v_call: TRBV20-1; clone_size: NA; j_call: TRBJ2-7; cdr3_aa: CSAVGTEQYF; cdr3_nt: TGCAGTGCTGTGGGGACAGAGCAGTACTTC
d_call: NA; v_call: TRBV27; clone_size: NA; j_call: TRBJ2-1; cdr3_aa: CASSSKPRMEAYNEQFF; cdr3_nt: TGTGCCAGCAGTTCCAAACCCAGGATGGAGGCCTACAATGAGCAGTTCTTC
d_call: NA; v_call: TRBV29-1; clone_size: few; j_call: TRBJ2-7; cdr3_aa: CSVEGGYF; cdr3_nt: TGCAGCGTTGAAGGCGGGTACTTC
d_call: TRBD1; v_call: TRBV19; clone_size: NA; j_call: TRBJ1-1; cdr3_aa: CASSIQGARTEAFF; cdr3_nt: TGTGCCAGTAGTATACAGGGGGCGCGAACTGAAGCTTTCTTT
d_call: TRBD2; v_call: TRBV5-1; clone_size: NA; j_call: TRBJ2-1; cdr3_aa: CASSFSGSLGDEQFF; cdr3_nt: TGCGCCAGCAGCTTTAGCGGGAGTTTAGGGGATGAGCAGTTCTTC
d_call: TRBD2; v_call: TRBV7-2; clone_size: NA; j_call: TRBJ2-7; cdr3_aa: CASSFTSGSEQYF; cdr3_nt: TGTGCCAGCAGCTTTACTAGCGGGAGCGAGCAGTACTTC
d_call: TRBD1; v_call: TRBV5-1; clone_size: NA; j_call: TRBJ2-3; cdr3_aa: CASYRPGGADTQYF; cdr3_nt: TGCGCCAGCTACCGCCCAGGGGGCGCAGATACGCAGTATTTT
d_call: TRBD1; v_call: TRBV5-1; clone_size: NA; j_call: TRBJ2-6; cdr3_aa: CASSSAGTGPSGANVLTF; cdr3_nt: TGCGCCAGCAGCTCGGCCGGGACAGGCCCCTCTGGGGCCAACGTCCTGACTTTC
d_call: TRBD1; v_call: TRBV7-8; clone_size: NA; j_call: TRBJ2-1; cdr3_aa: CASSFPRDRGQSYNEQFF; cdr3_nt: TGTGCCAGCAGCTTTCCCCGGGACAGGGGGCAGTCCTACAATGAGCAGTTCTTC
d_call: TRBD1; v_call: TRBV11-2; clone_size: NA; j_call: TRBJ2-2; cdr3_aa: CASSLRTGGPGELFF; cdr3_nt: TGTGCCAGCAGCCTTAGGACAGGGGGCCCCGGGGAGCTGTTTTTT
d_call: TRBD2; v_call: TRBV4-1; clone_size: NA; j_call: TRBJ2-1; cdr3_aa: CASSLTGLARGDEQFF; cdr3_nt: TGCGCCAGCAGCCTTACGGGACTAGCGAGAGGCGATGAGCAGTTCTTC
d_call: NA; v_call: TRBV29-1; clone_size: NA; j_call: TRBJ1-4; cdr3_aa: CSGVETGATNEKLFF; cdr3_nt: TGCAGCGGTGTAGAGACGGGAGCAACTAATGAAAAACTGTTTTTT
d_call: TRBD1; v_call: TRBV28; clone_size: NA; j_call: TRBJ2-7; cdr3_aa: CASLSSPGTGGGEQYF; cdr3_nt: TGTGCCAGCCTCTCTTCCCCCGGGACAGGGGGAGGAGAGCAGTACTTC
d_call: NA; v_call: TRBV7-9; clone_size: NA; j_call: TRBJ2-3; cdr3_aa: CASSSLSGLNTDTQYF; cdr3_nt: TGTGCCAGCAGCTCACTGTCAGGTTTGAACACAGATACGCAGTATTTT
d_call: NA; v_call: TRBV28; clone_size: NA; j_call: TRBJ1-2; cdr3_aa: CASSLGGVYGYTF; cdr3_nt: TGTGCCAGCAGTTTAGGAGGAGTCTATGGCTACACCTTC
d_call: NA; v_call: TRBV4-1; clone_size: NA; j_call: TRBJ2-1; cdr3_aa: CASSQRSTGGGPYNEQFF; cdr3_nt: TGCGCCAGCAGCCAACGGTCGACGGGTGGGGGCCCCTACAATGAGCAGTTCTTC
d_call: NA; v_call: TRBV7-3; clone_size: once; j_call: TRBJ2-6; cdr3_aa: CASSLRGGSSGANVLTF; cdr3_nt: TGTGCCAGCAGCTTAAGAGGGGGTAGCTCTGGGGCCAACGTCCTGACTTTC
d_call: TRBD2; v_call: TRBV11-2; clone_size: NA; j_call: TRBJ2-7; cdr3_aa: CASRRIAGGPNEQYF; cdr3_nt: TGTGCCAGCAGACGAATCGCGGGAGGCCCCAACGAGCAGTACTTC
d_call: TRBD1; v_call: TRBV18; clone_size: NA; j_call: TRBJ1-1; cdr3_aa: CASSPPVGGNTEAFF; cdr3_nt: TGTGCCAGCTCACCACCTGTAGGGGGCAACACTGAAGCTTTCTTT
d_call: TRBD1; v_call: TRBV6-5; clone_size: NA; j_call: TRBJ2-2; cdr3_aa: CASSYYGRGQGGELFF; cdr3_nt: TGTGCCAGCAGTTACTACGGCAGGGGGCAGGGCGGGGAGCTGTTTTTT
d_call: NA; v_call: TRBV9; clone_size: few; j_call: TRBJ2-3; cdr3_aa: CASGESTDTQYF; cdr3_nt: TGTGCCTCCGGGGAGTCCACAGATACGCAGTATTTT
d_call: TRBD2; v_call: TRBV10-1; clone_size: NA; j_call: TRBJ2-7; cdr3_aa: CASSGLAAPYEQYF; cdr3_nt: TGCGCCAGCAGTGGACTAGCAGCCCCCTACGAGCAGTACTTC
d_call: TRBD1; v_call: TRBV5-5; clone_size: NA; j_call: TRBJ1-5; cdr3_aa: CASSFDRDRDEQPQHF; cdr3_nt: TGTGCCAGCAGCTTCGATAGGGACAGGGATGAGCAGCCCCAGCATTTT
d_call: TRBD1; v_call: TRBV2; clone_size: NA; j_call: TRBJ1-1; cdr3_aa: CASSPAPTGYTEAFF; cdr3_nt: TGTGCCAGCAGTCCCGCCCCGACAGGGTACACTGAAGCTTTCTTT
d_call: TRBD1; v_call: TRBV27; clone_size: NA; j_call: TRBJ1-2; cdr3_aa: CASSFGTDYGYTF; cdr3_nt: TGTGCCAGCAGTTTTGGGACAGACTATGGCTACACCTTC
d_call: TRBD1; v_call: TRBV27; clone_size: NA; j_call: TRBJ2-7; cdr3_aa: CASSPGTGGYEQYF; cdr3_nt: TGTGCCAGCAGTCCGGGGACAGGGGGCTACGAGCAGTACTTC
d_call: TRBD2; v_call: TRBV5-1; clone_size: once; j_call: TRBJ2-2; cdr3_aa: CASSFTSPVAGGELFF; cdr3_nt: TGCGCCAGCAGCTTCACTAGCCCTGTAGCGGGCGGGGAGCTGTTTTTT
d_call: NA; v_call: TRBV9; clone_size: few; j_call: TRBJ1-1; cdr3_aa: CASSPQQGTEAFF; cdr3_nt: TGTGCCAGCAGCCCACAACAGGGAACTGAAGCTTTCTTT